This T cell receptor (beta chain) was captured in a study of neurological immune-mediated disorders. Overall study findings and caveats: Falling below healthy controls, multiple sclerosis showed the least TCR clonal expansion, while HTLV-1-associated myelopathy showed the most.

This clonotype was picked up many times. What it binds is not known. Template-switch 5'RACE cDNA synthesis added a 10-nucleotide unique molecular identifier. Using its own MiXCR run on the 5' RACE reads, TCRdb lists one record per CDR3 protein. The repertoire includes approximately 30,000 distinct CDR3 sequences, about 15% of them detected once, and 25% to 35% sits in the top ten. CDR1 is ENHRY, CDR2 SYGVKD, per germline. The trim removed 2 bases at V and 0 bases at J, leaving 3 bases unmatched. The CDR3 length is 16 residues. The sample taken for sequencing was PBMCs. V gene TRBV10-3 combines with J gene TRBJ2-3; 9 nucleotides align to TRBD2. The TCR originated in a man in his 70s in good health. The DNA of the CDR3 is TGTGCCATCAGTGAGCTTAGCGGGGGAAGCACAGATACGCAGTATTTT. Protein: CAISELSGGSTDTQYF.